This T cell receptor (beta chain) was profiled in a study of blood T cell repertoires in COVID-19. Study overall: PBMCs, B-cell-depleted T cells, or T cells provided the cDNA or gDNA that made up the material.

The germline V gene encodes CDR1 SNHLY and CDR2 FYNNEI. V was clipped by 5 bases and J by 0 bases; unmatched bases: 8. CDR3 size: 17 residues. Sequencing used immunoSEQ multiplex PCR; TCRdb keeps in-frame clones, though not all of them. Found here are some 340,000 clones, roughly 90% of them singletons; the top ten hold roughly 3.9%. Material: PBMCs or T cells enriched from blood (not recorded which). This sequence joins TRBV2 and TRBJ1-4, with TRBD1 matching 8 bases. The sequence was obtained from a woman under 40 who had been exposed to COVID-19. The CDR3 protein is CASSRDRNLATNEKLFF. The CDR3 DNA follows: TGTGCCAGCAGTAGGGACAGGAACCTTGCAACTAATGAAAAACTGTTTTTT.